This T cell receptor (beta chain) was sequenced in a study of blood T cell repertoires in COVID-19. About the research overall: The study drew acute and convalescent COVID-19 samples from the United States, Italy and Spain.

The CDR3 is 13 residues long. Trimming took off 0 bases at V and 8 bases at J, with 9 bases between the two ends. Germline CDR1 and CDR2: SGDLS and YYNGEE. In the original processing: Estimation of nucleated cell counts relied on the amplification of reference gene primers. Repertoires were generated with immunoSEQ multiplex PCR, while TCRdb's copy carries only in-frame clones and drops some. Clonal size and the V and J genes are those of that table, whereas D and trimming came from the DNA. Of over 250,000 clones in the sample, approximately 83% are singletons; the top ten hold about 14%. The specimen was peripheral blood. The chain joins TRBV9 to TRBJ2-1; D is unresolved. This TCR derives from a human donor in a cohort sampled during active COVID-19. In nucleotides, the CDR3 is TGTGCCAGCAGCGTAGGGGCTTTAGATGAGCAGTTCTTC. Translating gives CASSVGALDEQFF.